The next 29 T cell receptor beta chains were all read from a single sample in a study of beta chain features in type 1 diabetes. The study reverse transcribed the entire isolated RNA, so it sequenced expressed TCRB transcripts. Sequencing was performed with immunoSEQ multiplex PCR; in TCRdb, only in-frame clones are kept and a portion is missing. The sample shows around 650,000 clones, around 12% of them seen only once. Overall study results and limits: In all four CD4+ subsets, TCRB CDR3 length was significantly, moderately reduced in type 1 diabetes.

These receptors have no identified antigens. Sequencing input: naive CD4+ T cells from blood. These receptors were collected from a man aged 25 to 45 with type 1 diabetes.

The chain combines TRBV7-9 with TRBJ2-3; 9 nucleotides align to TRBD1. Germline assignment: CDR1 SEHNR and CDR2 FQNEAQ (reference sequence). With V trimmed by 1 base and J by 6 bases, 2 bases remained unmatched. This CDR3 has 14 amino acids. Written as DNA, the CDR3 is TGTGCCAGCAGCTTAGGGACAGGGGCCGATACGCAGTATTTT. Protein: CASSLGTGADTQYF.

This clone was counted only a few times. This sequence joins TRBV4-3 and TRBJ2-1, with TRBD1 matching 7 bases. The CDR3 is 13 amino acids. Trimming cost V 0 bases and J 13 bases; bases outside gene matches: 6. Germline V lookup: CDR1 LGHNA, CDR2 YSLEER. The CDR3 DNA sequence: TGCGCCAGCAGCCAAGATGGCCGGGACAGTCAGTTCTTC. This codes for CASSQDGRDSQFF.

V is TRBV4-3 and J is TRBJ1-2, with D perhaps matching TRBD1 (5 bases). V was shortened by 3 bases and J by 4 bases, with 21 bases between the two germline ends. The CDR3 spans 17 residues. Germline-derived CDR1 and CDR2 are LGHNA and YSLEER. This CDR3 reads CASSHTADGQVIYGYTF. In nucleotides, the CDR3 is TGCGCCAGCAGCCATACAGCAGACGGACAAGTGATCTATGGCTACACCTTC.

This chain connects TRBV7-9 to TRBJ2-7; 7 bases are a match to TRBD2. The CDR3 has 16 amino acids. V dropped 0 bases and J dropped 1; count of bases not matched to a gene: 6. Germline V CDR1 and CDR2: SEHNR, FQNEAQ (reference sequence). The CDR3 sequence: CASSLAALGGSYEQYF. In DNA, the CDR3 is TGTGCCAGCAGCTTAGCGGCGCTCGGGGGGTCCTACGAGCAGTACTTC.

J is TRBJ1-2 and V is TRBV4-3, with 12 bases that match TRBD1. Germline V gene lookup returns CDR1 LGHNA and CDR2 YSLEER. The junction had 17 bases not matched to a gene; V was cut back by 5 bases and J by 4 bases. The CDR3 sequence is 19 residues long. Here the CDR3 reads CASSAVPGQGAREGYGYTF. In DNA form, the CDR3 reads TGCGCCAGCAGCGCGGTACCGGGACAGGGGGCACGGGAGGGCTATGGCTACACCTTC.

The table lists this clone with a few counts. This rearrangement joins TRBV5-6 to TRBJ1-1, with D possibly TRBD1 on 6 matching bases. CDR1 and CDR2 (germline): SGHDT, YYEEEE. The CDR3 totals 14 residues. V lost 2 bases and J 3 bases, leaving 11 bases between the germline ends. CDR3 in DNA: TGTGCCAGCAGCTTCTACTCAGGGGACACTGAAGCTTTCTTT. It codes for CASSFYSGDTEAFF. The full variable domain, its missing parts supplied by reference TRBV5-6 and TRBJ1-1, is DAGVTQSPTHLIKTRGQQVTLRCSPKSGHDTVSWYQQALGQGPQFIFQYYEEEERQRGNFPDRFSGHQFPNYSSELNVNALLLGDSALYLCASSFYSGDTEAFFGQGTRLTVV.

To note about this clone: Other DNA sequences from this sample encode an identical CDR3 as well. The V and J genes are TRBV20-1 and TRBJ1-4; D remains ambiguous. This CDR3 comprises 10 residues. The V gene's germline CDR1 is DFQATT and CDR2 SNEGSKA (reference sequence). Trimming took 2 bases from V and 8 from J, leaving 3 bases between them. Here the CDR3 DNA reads TGCAGTGCTAGACGGGAAAAACTGTTTTTT. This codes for CSARREKLFF.

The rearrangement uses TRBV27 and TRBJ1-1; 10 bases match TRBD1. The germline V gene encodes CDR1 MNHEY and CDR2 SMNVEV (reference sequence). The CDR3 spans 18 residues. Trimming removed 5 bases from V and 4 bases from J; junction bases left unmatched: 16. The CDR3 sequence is CASSPSGTGARRGTEAFF. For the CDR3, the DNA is TGTGCCAGCAGTCCGTCCGGGACAGGGGCTCGAAGGGGCACTGAAGCTTTCTTT.

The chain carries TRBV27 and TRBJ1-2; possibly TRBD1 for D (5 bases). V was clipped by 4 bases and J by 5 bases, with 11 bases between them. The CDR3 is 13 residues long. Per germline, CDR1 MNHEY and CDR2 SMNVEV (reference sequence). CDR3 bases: TGTGCCAGCAGTTCGACAGCTCCTTATGGCTACACCTTC. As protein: CASSSTAPYGYTF.

The DNA of the CDR3 is TGTGCCAGCAGCTTAGTCGTTCAGGGCAATCAGCCCCAGCATTTT. This codes for CASSLVVQGNQPQHF. This chain links TRBV7-2 with TRBJ1-5; no clear D. Germline V gives CDR1 SGHTA, CDR2 FQGNSA. V was pared by 1 base and J by 2 bases, with 9 bases between. CDR3 length: 15 amino acids.

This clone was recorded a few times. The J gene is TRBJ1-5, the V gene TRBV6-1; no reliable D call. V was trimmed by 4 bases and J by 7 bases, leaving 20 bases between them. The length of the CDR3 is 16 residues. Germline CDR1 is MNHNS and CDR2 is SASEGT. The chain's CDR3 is CASSAQALNSGQPQHF. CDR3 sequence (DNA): TGTGCCAGCAGTGCACAAGCTTTAAATTCGGGGCAGCCCCAGCATTTT.

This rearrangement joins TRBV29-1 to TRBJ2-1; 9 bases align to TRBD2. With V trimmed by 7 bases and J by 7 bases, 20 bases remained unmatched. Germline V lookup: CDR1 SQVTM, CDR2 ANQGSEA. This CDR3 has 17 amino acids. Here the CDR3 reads CSADRRLAVPGGNEQFF. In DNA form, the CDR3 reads TGCAGCGCCGACCGGCGACTAGCGGTCCCTGGGGGGAATGAGCAGTTCTTC.

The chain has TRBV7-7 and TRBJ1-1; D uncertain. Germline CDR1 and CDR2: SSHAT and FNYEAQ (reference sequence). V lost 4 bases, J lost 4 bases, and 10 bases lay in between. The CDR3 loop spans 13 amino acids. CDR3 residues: CASSSSGGTEAFF. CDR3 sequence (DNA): TGTGCCAGCAGCTCATCAGGAGGCACTGAAGCTTTCTTT.

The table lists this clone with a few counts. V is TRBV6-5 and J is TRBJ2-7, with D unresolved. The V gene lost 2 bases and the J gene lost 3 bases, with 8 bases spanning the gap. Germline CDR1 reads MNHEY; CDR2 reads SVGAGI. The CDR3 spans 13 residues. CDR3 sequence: CASSYKADYEQYF. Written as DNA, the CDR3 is TGTGCCAGCAGTTACAAGGCAGACTACGAGCAGTACTTC.

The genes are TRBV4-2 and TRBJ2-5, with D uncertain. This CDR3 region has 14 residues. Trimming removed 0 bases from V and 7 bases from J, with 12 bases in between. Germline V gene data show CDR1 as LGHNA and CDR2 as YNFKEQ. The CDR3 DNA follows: TGTGCCAGCAGCCAAGAAGGCGGTTACCGGACCCAGTACTTC. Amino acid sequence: CASSQEGGYRTQYF.

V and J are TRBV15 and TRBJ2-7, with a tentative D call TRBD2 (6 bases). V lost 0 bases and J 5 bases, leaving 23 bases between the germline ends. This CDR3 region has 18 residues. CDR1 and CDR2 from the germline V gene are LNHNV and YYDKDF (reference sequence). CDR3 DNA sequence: TGTGCCACCAGCAGAGATATGAAATCGTTAGGCGGGGTAGACGAGCAGTACTTC. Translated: CATSRDMKSLGGVDEQYF.

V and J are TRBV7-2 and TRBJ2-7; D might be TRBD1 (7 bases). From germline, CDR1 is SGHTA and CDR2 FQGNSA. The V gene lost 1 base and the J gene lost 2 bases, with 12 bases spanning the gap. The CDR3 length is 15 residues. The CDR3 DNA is TGTGCCAGCAGCTTAGATGACAGGGAGGCCTACGAGCAGTACTTC. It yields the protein CASSLDDREAYEQYF.

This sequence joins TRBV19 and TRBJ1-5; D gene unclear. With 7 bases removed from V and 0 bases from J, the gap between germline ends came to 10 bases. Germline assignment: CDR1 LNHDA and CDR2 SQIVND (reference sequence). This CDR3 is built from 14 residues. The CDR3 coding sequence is TGTGCCAGTACTACGAGAATTAGCAATCAGCCCCAGCATTTT. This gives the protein CASTTRISNQPQHF.

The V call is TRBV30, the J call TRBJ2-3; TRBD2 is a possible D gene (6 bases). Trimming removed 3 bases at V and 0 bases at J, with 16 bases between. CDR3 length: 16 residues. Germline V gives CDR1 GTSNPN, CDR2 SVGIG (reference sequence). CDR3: CAWSLGSGLSTDTQYF. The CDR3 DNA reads TGTGCCTGGAGCCTAGGGTCGGGACTCAGCACAGATACGCAGTATTTT.

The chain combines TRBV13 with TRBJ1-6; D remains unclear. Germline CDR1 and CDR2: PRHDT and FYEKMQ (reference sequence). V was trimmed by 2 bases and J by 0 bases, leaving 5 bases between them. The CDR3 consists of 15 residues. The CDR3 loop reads CASSLKSSYNSPLHF. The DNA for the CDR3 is TGTGCCAGCAGCTTAAAGAGCTCCTATAATTCACCCCTCCACTTT.

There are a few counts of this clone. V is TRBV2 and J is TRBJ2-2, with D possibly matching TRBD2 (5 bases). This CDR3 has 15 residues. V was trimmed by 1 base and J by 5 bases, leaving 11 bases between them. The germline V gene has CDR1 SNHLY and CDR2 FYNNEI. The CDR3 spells CASSEGSGMTGELFF. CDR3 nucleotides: TGTGCCAGCAGTGAAGGTTCGGGGATGACCGGGGAGCTGTTTTTT.

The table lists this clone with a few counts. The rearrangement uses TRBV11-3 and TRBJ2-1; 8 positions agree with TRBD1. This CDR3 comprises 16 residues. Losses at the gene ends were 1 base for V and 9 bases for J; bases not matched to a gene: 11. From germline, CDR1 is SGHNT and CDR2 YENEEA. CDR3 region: CASSLAGGRDGGEQFF. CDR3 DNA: TGTGCCAGCAGCTTAGCAGGGGGCAGGGATGGCGGTGAGCAGTTCTTC. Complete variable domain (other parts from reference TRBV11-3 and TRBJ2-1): EAGVVQSPRYKIIEKKQPVAFWCNPISGHNTLYWYLQNLGQGPELLIRYENEEAVDDSQLPKDRFSAERLKGVDSTLKIQPAELGDSAVYLCASSLAGGRDGGEQFFGPGTRLTVL.

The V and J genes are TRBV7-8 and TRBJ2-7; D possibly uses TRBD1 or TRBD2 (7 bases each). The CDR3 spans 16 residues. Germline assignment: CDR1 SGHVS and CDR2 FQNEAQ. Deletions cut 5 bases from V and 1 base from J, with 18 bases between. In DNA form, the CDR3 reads TGTGCCAGCAGCAAATTTGACAGGGAGGGTTCCTACGAGCAGTACTTC. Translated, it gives CASSKFDREGSYEQYF.

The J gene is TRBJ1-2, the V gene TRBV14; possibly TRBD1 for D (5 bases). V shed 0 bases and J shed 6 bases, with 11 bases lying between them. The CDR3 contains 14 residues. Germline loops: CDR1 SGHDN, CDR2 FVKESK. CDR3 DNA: TGTGCCAGCAGCCAAGAGTGGCAGGGAAATGGCTACACCTTC. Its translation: CASSQEWQGNGYTF. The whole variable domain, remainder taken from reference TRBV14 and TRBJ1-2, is EAGVTQFPSHSVIEKGQTVTLRCDPISGHDNLYWYRRVMGKEIKFLLHFVKESKQDESGMPNNRFLAERTGGTYSTLKVQPAELEDSGVYFCASSQEWQGNGYTFGSGTRLTVV.

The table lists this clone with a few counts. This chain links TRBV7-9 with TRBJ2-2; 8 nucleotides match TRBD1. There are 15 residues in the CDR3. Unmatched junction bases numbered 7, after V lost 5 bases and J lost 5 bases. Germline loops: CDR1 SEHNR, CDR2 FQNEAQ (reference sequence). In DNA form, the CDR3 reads TGTGCCAGCAGCCCGACAGGGGCGGTAACCGGGGAGCTGTTTTTT. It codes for CASSPTGAVTGELFF.

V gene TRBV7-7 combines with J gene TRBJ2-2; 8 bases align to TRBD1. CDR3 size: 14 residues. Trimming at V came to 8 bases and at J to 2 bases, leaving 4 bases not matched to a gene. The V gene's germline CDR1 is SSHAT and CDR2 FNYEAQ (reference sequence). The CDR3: CASGTGSNTGELFF. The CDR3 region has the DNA TGTGCCAGCGGGACAGGTTCCAACACCGGGGAGCTGTTTTTT.

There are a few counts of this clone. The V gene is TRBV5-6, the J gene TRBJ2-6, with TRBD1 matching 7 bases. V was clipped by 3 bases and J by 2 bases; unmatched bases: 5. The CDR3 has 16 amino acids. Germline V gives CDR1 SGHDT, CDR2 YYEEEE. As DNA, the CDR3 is TGTGCCAGCAGCTGGCCTCAGGGGGCTGGGGCCAACGTCCTGACTTTC. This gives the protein CASSWPQGAGANVLTF.

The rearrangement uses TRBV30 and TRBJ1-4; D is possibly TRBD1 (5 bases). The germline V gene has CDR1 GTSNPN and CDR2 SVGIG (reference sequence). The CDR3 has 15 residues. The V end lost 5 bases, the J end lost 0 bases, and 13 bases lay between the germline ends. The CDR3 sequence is CAWRGRVATNEKLFF. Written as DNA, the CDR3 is TGTGCCTGGCGGGGCAGAGTAGCAACTAATGAAAAACTGTTTTTT.

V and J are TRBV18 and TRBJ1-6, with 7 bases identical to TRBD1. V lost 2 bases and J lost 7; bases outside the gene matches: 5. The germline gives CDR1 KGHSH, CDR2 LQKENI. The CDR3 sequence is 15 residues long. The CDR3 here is CASSPGTDGNSPLHF. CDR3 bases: TGTGCCAGCTCACCAGGGACAGACGGCAATTCACCCCTCCACTTT.